These T cell receptor beta chains were read from a single sample in a study of cytomegalovirus exposure and HLA in healthy donors. The assay was immunoSEQ multiplex PCR, and TCRdb's table has in-frame clones only and misses some. Of around 110,000 clones listed, around two thirds are singletons. Input material: PBMCs. These receptors were collected from a woman between 40 and 50 years old in good health and CMV-seropositive. The conserved cysteine and the conserved F or W are not part of the CDR3 here. Each record gives: D gene, V gene, clone size, CDR3 protein. The D gene is left open where the match is weak. Some rows mark clone size as missing; the rest say once, few, many or name a class of expanded clone.

>NA|TRBV7-3|NA
ASSLTRLGLTRDTQY
>NA|TRBV27|few
ASSFWRGGRDEQF
>TRBD2|TRBV4-3|NA
ASSQGLAGETQY
>TRBD1|TRBV30|NA
AWSVLGQGPYEQY
>TRBD2|TRBV5-1|NA
ASSSEPGLAGNAQY
>TRBD1|TRBV5-4|NA
ASSIGSGGVNEKLF
>TRBD2|TRBV7-2|NA
ASSPLAGSYNEQF
>NA|TRBV18|NA
ASSPLPGSETQY
>TRBD1|TRBV4-2|NA
ASSQAAGDSVGYT
>NA|TRBV6-5|NA
ASSLNRERDNEQF
>TRBD2|TRBV7-9|once
ASSSSGITTDTQY
>TRBD1|TRBV28|NA
ASSYPEDRGHQDEQY
>TRBD1|TRBV7-2|NA
ASSLESARGSGYGYT
>NA|TRBV7-9|once
ASSLGQRANYGYT
>TRBD2|TRBV27|NA
ASGEETSAYNEQF
>NA|TRBV5-1|NA
ASSLEPDFYGYT
>NA|TRBV19|few
ASSIGEKLF
>NA|TRBV6-1|NA
ATTLTAVLGAEAF
>TRBD1|TRBV6-1|few
ASSGQGGDTEAF
>TRBD1|TRBV19|NA
ASRLRQGRQPQH
>TRBD2|TRBV9|NA
ASSVWTSGQNTGELF
>NA|TRBV2|NA
ASNFEAGTYEQY
>NA|TRBV5-4|few
ASSLGGPYEQY
>NA|TRBV6-4|NA
ASSALGYAGETQY
>NA|TRBV5-4|NA
ASSPKTGSLEAF
>TRBD1|TRBV6-4|NA
ASSATGLPNEKLF
>NA|TRBV12-5|NA
ASGPGRTETQETQY
>TRBD2|TRBV19|NA
ASSIVGRIDEQY
>NA|TRBV11-3|few
ASSEGTGEAF
>NA|TRBV7-3|few
ASSPQGQETQY
>TRBD2|TRBV27|NA
ASSFVASGRVQY
>NA|TRBV5-1|NA
ASSLDTGRNTGELF
>NA|TRBV7-2|NA
ASSLDGKQADTQY
>TRBD2|TRBV18|NA
ASSPRLAGADEQF
>TRBD1|TRBV7-9|NA
ASSFGQGVWKTQY
>NA|TRBV5-1|NA
ASSYPTGMYQPQH
>NA|TRBV7-6|NA
ASGETGTRFTDTQY
>NA|TRBV10-3|NA
AIASGLGQY
>TRBD2|TRBV11-3|NA
ASSHRLAGDYEQY
>TRBD2|TRBV19|NA
ASSRASGGTYEQY
>TRBD1|TRBV12-5|NA
ASALGQGAYNEQF
>NA|TRBV5-1|NA
ASSPYPRQVGNTEAF
>TRBD1|TRBV6-5|NA
ASSFEGTGSYEQY
>TRBD2|TRBV27|NA
ASSLGLAGLYEQF
>TRBD2|TRBV4-1|NA
ASSQGPGLGYEQY
>NA|TRBV2|NA
ASSRQPTGELF
>TRBD2|TRBV6-1|NA
ASSEGTSGRRNEQF
>TRBD2|TRBV6-1|NA
ASSGLAGGETQY
>TRBD2|TRBV9|NA
ASSVASGASTDTQY
>NA|TRBV7-8|NA
ASSFTTGTNYGYT